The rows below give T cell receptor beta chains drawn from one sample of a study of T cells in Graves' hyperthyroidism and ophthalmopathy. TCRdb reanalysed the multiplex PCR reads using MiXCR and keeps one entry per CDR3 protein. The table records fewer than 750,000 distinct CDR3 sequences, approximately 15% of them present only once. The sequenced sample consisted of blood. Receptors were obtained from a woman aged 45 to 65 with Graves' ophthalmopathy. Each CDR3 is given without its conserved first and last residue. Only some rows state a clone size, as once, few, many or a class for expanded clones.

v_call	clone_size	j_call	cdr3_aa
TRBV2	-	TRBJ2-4	ASSRDRGSIQY
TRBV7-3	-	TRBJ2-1	ASSFGLAGGHNEQF
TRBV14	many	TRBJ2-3	ASSLQLAGTADTQY
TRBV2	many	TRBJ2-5	ASTPGLLKETQY
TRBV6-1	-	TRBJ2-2	ASRPTGAGELF
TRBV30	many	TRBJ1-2	AWRRGMDNYGYT
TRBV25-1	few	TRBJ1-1	ASSEWRGDTEAF
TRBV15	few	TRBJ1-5	ATSIGAGQPQH
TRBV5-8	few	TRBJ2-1	ASSLVGQGSEQF
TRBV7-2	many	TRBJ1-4	ASSPPGATNEKLF
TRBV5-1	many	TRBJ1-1	ASSLVRGENTEAF
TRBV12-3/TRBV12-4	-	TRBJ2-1	ASSPWTSEDNEQF
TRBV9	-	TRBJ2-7	ASSPGGSVRSEQY
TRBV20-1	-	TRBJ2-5	SARIGTSGRPIPWETQY
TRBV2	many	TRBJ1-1	ASRGTALNTEAF
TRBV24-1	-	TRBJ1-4	ATSDSRVREKLF
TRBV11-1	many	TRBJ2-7	ASSWDTSYEQY
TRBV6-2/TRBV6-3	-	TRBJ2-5	ASSLPFDTQY
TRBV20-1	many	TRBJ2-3	SALAGGATDTQY
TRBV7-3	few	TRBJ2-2	ASSSGRTVPGELF
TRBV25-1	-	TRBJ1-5	ASSIGHNQPQH
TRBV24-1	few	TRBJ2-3	ATSNAGGPADTQY